This TCR beta chain was identified in a study of long-term antiretroviral therapy in people with HIV. Trimming took 6 bases from V and 5 from J; bases not matched to a gene: 11. CDR1 and CDR2 (germline): SEHNR, FQNEAQ (reference sequence). The CDR3 runs 16 residues. Samples were assayed with immunoSEQ v3.0 at survey level. Data came from immunoSEQ multiplex PCR; TCRdb stores just in-frame clones and leaves some out. Found here are just over 35,000 clones, approximately 83% of them singletons; the top ten hold about 10%. The genes are TRBV7-9 and TRBJ2-5; TRBD2 agrees at 11 bases. The clonotype originates from a young man with HIV. The sample consisted of unsorted PBMCs, taken 2.2 years after starting antiretroviral therapy. The chain's CDR3 is CASRSVTSGIGETQYF. The CDR3 DNA reads as TGTGCCAGCAGATCAGTGACTAGCGGGATTGGGGAGACCCAGTACTTC. Looking up the rest from reference TRBV7-9 and TRBJ2-5 gives the full variable domain: DTGVSQNPRHKITKRGQNVTFRCDPISEHNRLYWYRQTLGQGPEFLTYFQNEAQLEKSRLLSDRFSAERPKGSFSTLEIQRTEQGDSAMYLCASRSVTSGIGETQYFGPGTRLLVL.